The rows below give T cell receptor beta chains drawn from one sample of a study of CD8+CD57+ T cells in acquired aplastic anemia. TCRdb used MiXCR to reprocess the reads, holding one entry per CDR3 protein. The table shows about 170,000 distinct CDR3 sequences, with 50% to 75% occurring only once. Source material: sorted CD4+, CD8+, or CD8+CD57+ T cells (not recorded which) from PBMCs. The source of these receptors is a human donor in good health. Each CDR3 is given with its conserved first and last residue. A D gene is named only where the DNA matches it firmly. Rows may omit the clone size; those that give it use once, few, many or a size class.

clone_size d_call j_call v_call cdr3_aa cdr3_nt
- TRBD2 TRBJ2-7 TRBV20-1 CSARGPSGKNEQYF TGCAGTGCTAGAGGTCCTAGCGGGAAAAACGAGCAGTACTTC
- - TRBJ1-2 TRBV10-3 CAISEKIGEWSENYGYTF TGTGCCATCAGTGAAAAGATTGGGGAATGGTCGGAGAACTATGGCTACACCTTC
- - TRBJ1-4 TRBV2 CASSWGDYEKLFF TGTGCCAGCAGTTGGGGAGACTATGAAAAACTGTTTTTT
- - TRBJ1-3 TRBV6-2/TRBV6-3 CASSDSRGRGLSSGSTIYF TGTGCCAGCAGTGACTCGCGGGGCAGGGGCTTGAGCTCTGGAAGCACCATATATTTT
- TRBD2 TRBJ2-3 TRBV7-9 CASSFASGAADTQYF TGTGCCAGCAGCTTCGCTAGCGGGGCCGCGGATACGCAGTATTTT
- TRBD1 TRBJ1-2 TRBV12-3/TRBV12-4 CASSQRDRALYGYTF TGTGCCAGCAGTCAAAGGGACAGAGCACTCTATGGCTACACCTTC
- TRBD2 TRBJ2-3 TRBV7-2 CASSSVAGTDTQYF TGTGCCAGCAGCTCCGTAGCGGGGACAGATACGCAGTATTTT
few TRBD1 TRBJ2-3 TRBV28 CASSFSDRVPGRRDTQYF TGTGCCAGCAGTTTTTCGGACAGGGTCCCAGGCCGCCGGGATACGCAGTATTTT
- TRBD1 TRBJ1-1 TRBV29-1 CSATGDTEAFF TGCAGCGCCACAGGGGACACTGAAGCTTTCTTT
many - TRBJ1-2 TRBV6-5 CASSYYRGYGYTF TGTGCCAGCAGTTATTACCGGGGCTATGGCTACACCTTC
many - TRBJ2-1 TRBV29-1 CSVVRFNEQFF TGCAGCGTTGTTAGGTTCAATGAGCAGTTCTTC
- - TRBJ1-2 TRBV7-6 CASSVGVSYGYTF TGTGCCAGCAGCGTAGGTGTTAGCTATGGCTACACCTTC
- - TRBJ1-1 TRBV20-1 CSASQTGTEAFF TGCAGTGCTAGTCAAACCGGGACAGAAGCTTTCTTT
many - TRBJ2-1 TRBV12-5 CASAQTGLSSYNEQFF TGTGCTAGTGCCCAGACAGGCTTGAGCTCCTACAATGAGCAGTTCTTC
many - TRBJ2-7 TRBV7-8 CASSLVIGGQGYEQYF TGTGCCAGCAGCTTAGTAATTGGTGGGCAGGGCTACGAGCAGTACTTC
- - TRBJ2-7 TRBV19 CASSKLSATYEQYF TGTGCCAGTAGTAAACTTAGCGCTACCTACGAGCAGTACTTC
once TRBD2 TRBJ2-2 TRBV5-4 CASSFPGLAGAMNTGELFF TGTGCCAGCAGCTTTCCGGGACTAGCGGGGGCCATGAACACCGGGGAGCTGTTTTTT
many TRBD2 TRBJ2-3 TRBV2 CAGGLAGGLTDTQYF TGTGCCGGCGGACTAGCGGGAGGACTCACAGATACGCAGTATTTT
- - TRBJ2-3 TRBV9 CASTPLPMSDRPKDTRYF TGTGCCAGCACCCCCCTTCCCATGAGTGACAGGCCCAAGGATACGCGGTATTTT
many - TRBJ2-2 TRBV20-1 CSARPWAGDTGELFF TGCAGTGCTAGACCCTGGGCAGGCGACACCGGGGAGCTGTTTTTT
few - TRBJ2-5 TRBV27 CASSTPGKETQYF TGTGCCAGCAGTACCCCGGGAAAAGAGACCCAGTACTTC
- - TRBJ2-5 TRBV5-1 CASSLADGEETQYF TGCGCCAGCAGCTTGGCGGACGGAGAAGAGACCCAGTACTTC
- - TRBJ2-5 TRBV7-2 CASHGGRDGETQYF TGTGCCAGCCACGGGGGCCGAGATGGGGAGACCCAGTACTTC
- TRBD2 TRBJ2-7 TRBV4-1 CASSLAGTSGVSF TGCGCCAGCAGCCTAGCGGGGACTAGCGGGGTGTCCTTC
many - TRBJ2-4 TRBV19 CASSIEMGLPGNIQYF TGTGCCAGTAGTATAGAGATGGGACTCCCGGGAAACATTCAGTACTTC
- - TRBJ2-7 TRBV25-1 CARDIDRLYEQYF TGTGCTAGAGATATCGACCGGCTGTACGAGCAGTACTTC
- - TRBJ2-5 TRBV3-1 CASSQRIGTQYF TGTGCCAGCAGCCAACGTATCGGGACCCAGTACTTC
many - TRBJ1-1 TRBV25-1 CASSRAGGGTEAFF TGTGCCAGCAGTCGTGCGGGGGGAGGCACTGAAGCTTTCTTT
- - TRBJ2-5 TRBV10-2 CASSEMGKGQETQYF TGCGCCAGCAGTGAGATGGGGAAAGGGCAAGAGACCCAGTACTTC
- TRBD2 TRBJ2-1 TRBV4-1 CASSLGLAGTSYNEQFF TGCGCCAGCAGCCTCGGACTAGCGGGGACCTCCTACAATGAGCAGTTCTTC
- - TRBJ2-5 TRBV5-4 CAGSVRERGETQYF TGTGCCGGGTCAGTGAGGGAGAGGGGAGAGACCCAGTACTTC
- - TRBJ1-3 TRBV9 CASSIDPGNSGSTIYF TGTGCCAGCAGCATCGACCCAGGGAACTCTGGAAGCACCATATATTTT
- TRBD2 TRBJ2-7 TRBV7-2 CASSTPGGGASEQYF TGTGCCAGCAGCACCCCGGGCGGGGGGGCTAGCGAGCAGTACTTC
many - TRBJ2-7 TRBV30 CAWALPGVGYEQYF TGTGCCTGGGCCCTACCGGGGGTAGGCTACGAGCAGTACTTC
few - TRBJ2-1 TRBV12-3/TRBV12-4 CASSNRDNEQFF TGTGCCAGCAGCAACAGGGACAATGAGCAGTTCTTC
- TRBD1 TRBJ1-5 TRBV20-1 CSARTGIGQPQHF TGCAGTGCTAGGACAGGGATCGGACAGCCCCAGCATTTT
- TRBD1 TRBJ2-1 TRBV10-3 CAIRSGQGAHEQFF TGTGCCATCAGATCGGGACAGGGGGCGCATGAGCAGTTCTTC
- - TRBJ2-7 TRBV9 CASSVGIPSEQYF TGTGCCAGCAGCGTAGGGATTCCTTCCGAGCAGTACTTC
few - TRBJ2-7 TRBV10-3 CAISDRRGGYEQYF TGTGCCATCAGTGACCGTAGGGGGGGCTACGAGCAGTACTTC
- - TRBJ2-5 TRBV7-2 CASSRTYQETQYF TGTGCCAGCAGCCGGACTTACCAAGAGACCCAGTACTTC
many TRBD2 TRBJ2-7 TRBV19 CASSITSGAYEQYF TGTGCCAGTAGTATAACTAGCGGGGCCTACGAGCAGTACTTC